This T cell receptor (beta chain) was observed in a study of blood T cell repertoires in COVID-19 (TCRdb year 2020). With regard to the full study: Samples from collaborators originated in the United States, Italy and Spain and spanned both the acute and convalescent phases of COVID-19. The prospective study material was composed of cDNA or gDNA derived from T cells, B-cell-depleted T cells, or PBMCs. A de-identified subject ID, COVID-19 status, age in years and sex were almost always included in the sample metadata. Deeply sampled blood TCRbeta repertoires from subjects exposed to, actively infected with, or recovered from COVID-19 were included in the dataset. Where available, HLA class I and class II types were obtained from metadata supplied by the sample provider rather than from assay-based typing. The repertoires were made available in a free public database intended to serve as a resource for research on the immune response to SARS-CoV-2. Samples came from the ongoing ImmuneRACE study (first 160 participants) plus 1,254 subjects from 6 global collaborators. What the work shows at the level of the full study, not this receptor alone: How much clinical and demographic metadata was included differed by source and by participant, and the metadata was provided uncurated.

CDR1 SSHAT and CDR2 FNYEAQ are derived from the germline V gene (reference sequence). The CDR3 contains 13 residues, cysteine and phenylalanine counted. The CDR3 DNA has 39 bases and is translated from base 1. Deletion took 2 bases off V and 1 base off J, with a span of 5 bases between the germline ends. One collaborating source in Seattle enrolled patients during active infection and followed them longitudinally through the course of disease. Whole blood was collected in K2EDTA tubes by collaborating institutions according to the institutions' own protocols. For TCRbeta analysis, collaborators shipped samples as frozen whole blood, isolated PBMCs, or DNA extracted from either of those sample types. The immunoSEQ Assay, a bias-controlled multiplex PCR, was used to amplify TCRbeta CDR3 regions from genomic DNA. As for how the authors treated the data: The number of nucleated cells in each sample was estimated from the amplification of reference gene primers within the assay. To quantify the absolute abundance of each unique TCRbeta CDR3 rearrangement, sequence reads were collapsed and filtered. For each sample, productive Simpson clonality was calculated as the square root of Simpson's diversity index across productive rearrangements. TCRdb took this table from immuneACCESS and kept in-frame rearrangements with V and J called. Such tables lack part of the clones; where checked against another copy, unresolved V genes explain under half of the gap, and the rest is unexplained. Clone size and the V and J calls come from that table; the DNA yielded D and trimming. The sample records a few hundred thousand clones, roughly 88% of which are singletons. The top ten clones comprise 1.5% to 2% of the sample.

On this clone: Its antigen is not yet known. No quality values exist for individual bases; no much larger clone is one base distant. Other DNA variants within this sample encode the same CDR3.

Here the chain combines TRBV7-7 and TRBJ1-1; tentative D gene TRBD1, with 5 bases matching. This clonotype was obtained from a woman younger than 45 with COVID-19, enrolled during active disease. The specimen was peripheral blood. The CDR3 region: CASSLTGNTEAFF. The bases read TGTGCCAGCAGCTTAACAGGGAACACTGAAGCTTTCTTT. The variable domain in full, with residues beyond the CDR3 obtained from the reference TRBV7-7 and TRBJ1-1 genes, is GAGVSQSPRYKVTKRGQDVTLRCDPISSHATLYWYQQALGQGPEFLTYFNYEAQPDKSGLPSDRFSAERPEGSISTLTIQRTEQRDSAMYRCASSLTGNTEAFFGQGTRLTVV.